The T cell receptor (beta chain) described here comes from a study of blood T cell repertoires in COVID-19. About the research overall: Acute-phase and convalescent COVID-19 samples originated in the United States, Italy and Spain. Sample material is recorded as cDNA or gDNA derived from T cells, B-cell-depleted T cells, or PBMCs.

This CDR3 has 14 amino acids. Trimming cost V 7 bases and J 5 bases; bases outside gene matches: 5. Looked up from germline, CDR1 is WNHNN and CDR2 is SYGVQD (reference sequence). Source study methods: Reference gene primer amplification gave estimated nucleated cell counts. Assay used: immunoSEQ multiplex PCR; TCRdb lists only in-frame clones, some missing. V, J and clone size were drawn from that table, and D and trimming were deduced from the DNA. The sample consists of more than 110,000 clones, around 86% of them appearing once. Sequencing was carried out using peripheral blood. The sequence was obtained from a human donor in a cohort sampled during active COVID-19. The rearrangement uses TRBV10-1 and TRBJ1-1, with TRBD1 matching over 12 bases. The CDR3 bases are TGCGCCAGCACACCGGGACAGGGGGCAACTGAAGCTTTCTTT. Protein product: CASTPGQGATEAFF.